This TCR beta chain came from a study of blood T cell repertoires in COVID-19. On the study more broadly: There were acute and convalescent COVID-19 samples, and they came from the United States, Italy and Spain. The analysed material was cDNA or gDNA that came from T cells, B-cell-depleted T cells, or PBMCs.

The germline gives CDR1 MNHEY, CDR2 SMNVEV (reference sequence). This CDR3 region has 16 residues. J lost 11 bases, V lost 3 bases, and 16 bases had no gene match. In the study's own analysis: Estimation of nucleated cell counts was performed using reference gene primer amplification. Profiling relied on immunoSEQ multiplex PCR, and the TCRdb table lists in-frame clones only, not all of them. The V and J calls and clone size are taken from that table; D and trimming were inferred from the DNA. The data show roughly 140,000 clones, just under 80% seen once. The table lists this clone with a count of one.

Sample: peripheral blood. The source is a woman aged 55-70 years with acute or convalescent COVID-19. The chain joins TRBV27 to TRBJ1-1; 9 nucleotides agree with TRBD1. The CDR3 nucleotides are TGTGCCAGCAGTTTCTTTGGGTCCGGGACAGGGACTCTGGCTTTCTTT. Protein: CASSFFGSGTGTLAFF.